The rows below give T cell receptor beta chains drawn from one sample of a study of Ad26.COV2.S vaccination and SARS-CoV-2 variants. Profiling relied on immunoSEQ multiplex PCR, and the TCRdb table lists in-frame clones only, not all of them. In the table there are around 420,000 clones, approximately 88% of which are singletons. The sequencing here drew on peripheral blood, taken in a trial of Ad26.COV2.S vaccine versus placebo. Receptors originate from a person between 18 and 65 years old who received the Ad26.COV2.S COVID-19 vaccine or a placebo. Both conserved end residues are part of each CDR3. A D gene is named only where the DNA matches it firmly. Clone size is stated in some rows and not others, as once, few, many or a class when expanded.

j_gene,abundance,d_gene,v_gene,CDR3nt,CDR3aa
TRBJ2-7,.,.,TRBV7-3,TGTGCCAGCAGCAACATGGTTACAGGCGAGCAGTACTTC,CASSNMVTGEQYF
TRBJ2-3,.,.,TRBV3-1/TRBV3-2,TGTGCCAGCAGCCCCTGGACTACCCCCGATACGCAGTATTTT,CASSPWTTPDTQYF
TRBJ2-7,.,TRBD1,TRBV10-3,TGTGCCATCCTCGGACAGGGAGCCTACGAGCAGTACTTC,CAILGQGAYEQYF
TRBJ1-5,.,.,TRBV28,TGTGCCAGCAGTTTATTAACGGTCAATCAGCCCCAGCATTTT,CASSLLTVNQPQHF
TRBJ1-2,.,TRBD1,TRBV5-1,TGCGCCAGCAGCTTGATTCAGGGGGAGGGCTACACCTTC,CASSLIQGEGYTF
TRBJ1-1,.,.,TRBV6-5,TGTGCCAGCGGGGGGCGGGTGAACACTGAAGCTTTCTTT,CASGGRVNTEAFF
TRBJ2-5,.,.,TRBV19,TGTGCCAGTAGTATAGATCTGGGCCGGGATCGGGTGACCCAGTACTTC,CASSIDLGRDRVTQYF
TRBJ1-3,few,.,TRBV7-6,TGTGCCAGCAGCTTAGGAGGAAGGTCCTCTGGAAACACCATATATTTT,CASSLGGRSSGNTIYF
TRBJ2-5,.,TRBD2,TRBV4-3,TGCGCCAGCAGCCAAGATCAGGGCGGGACTAGCGGGGGGGAGACCCAGTACTTC,CASSQDQGGTSGGETQYF
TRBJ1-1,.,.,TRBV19,TGTGCCAGTATGAGCAGGGTGAACACTGAAGCTTTCTTT,CASMSRVNTEAFF
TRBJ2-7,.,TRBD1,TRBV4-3,TGCGCCAGCAGCCAAGATCGGCGAACAGGGGCTTGGGGGGAGCAGTACTTC,CASSQDRRTGAWGEQYF
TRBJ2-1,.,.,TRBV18,TGTGCCAGCTCACCAGAACTGCTCCTCAGGAGGAATGAGCAGTTCTTC,CASSPELLLRRNEQFF
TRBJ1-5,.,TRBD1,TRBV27,TGTGCCAGCAGTTCGGGACAGGGGGCTCAGCCCCAGCATTTT,CASSSGQGAQPQHF
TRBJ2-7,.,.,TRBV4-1,TGCGCCAGCAGCCAAGTGAAGGGGGACGAGCAGTACTTC,CASSQVKGDEQYF
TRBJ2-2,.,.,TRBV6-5,TGTGCCAGCAGGGGCGACCCTAACACCGGGGAGCTGTTTTTT,CASRGDPNTGELFF
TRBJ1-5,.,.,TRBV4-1,TGCGCCAGCAGCCAAGGGCCAATGGAGGACAATAGCAATCAGCCCCAGCATTTT,CASSQGPMEDNSNQPQHF
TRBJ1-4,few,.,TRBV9,TGTGCCAGCAGCGCGGGGGGAACTGTAGCAACTAATGAAAAACTGTTTTTT,CASSAGGTVATNEKLFF
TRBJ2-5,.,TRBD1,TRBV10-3,TGTGCCATCAGTGATTCCGGGACAGGGGGCCGAGAGACCCAGTACTTC,CAISDSGTGGRETQYF
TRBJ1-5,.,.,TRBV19,TGTGCCAGTAGCTTCAGCAATCAGCCCCAGCATTTT,CASSFSNQPQHF
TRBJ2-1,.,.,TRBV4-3,TGCGCCAGCAGCCAGGTTCCTCGGGGGGCTCCTTACAATGAGCAGTTCTTC,CASSQVPRGAPYNEQFF
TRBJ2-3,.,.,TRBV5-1,TGCGCCAGCAGCGAGCTTGGTCGTATATACAGCACAGATACGCAGTATTTT,CASSELGRIYSTDTQYF
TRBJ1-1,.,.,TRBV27,TGTGCCAGCAGAGATGGGACGGCTAACACTGAAGCTTTCTTT,CASRDGTANTEAFF
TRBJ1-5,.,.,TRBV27,TGTGCCAGCACCCCGTTGGGGAGGGCGAATCAGCCCCAGCATTTT,CASTPLGRANQPQHF
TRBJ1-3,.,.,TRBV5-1,TGCGCCAGCAGCTTGGCCGGATCAGGCCTTTCTGGAAACACCATATATTTT,CASSLAGSGLSGNTIYF
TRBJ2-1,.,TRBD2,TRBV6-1,TGTGCCAGTGGACTAGCGGGGGGGCTTCACAATGAGCAGTTCTTC,CASGLAGGLHNEQFF
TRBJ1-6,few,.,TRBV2,TGTGCCAGCAGTGAGTTTAATTCACCCCTCCACTTT,CASSEFNSPLHF
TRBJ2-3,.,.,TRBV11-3,TGTGCCAGCAGCTTAGGTGAAGAGCGCGGATTGGGGCCAGATACGCAGTATTTT,CASSLGEERGLGPDTQYF
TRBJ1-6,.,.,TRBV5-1,TGCGCCAGCAGCCCCCAAGGTGGGAGTTCACCCCTCCACTTT,CASSPQGGSSPLHF
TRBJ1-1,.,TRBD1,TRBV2,TGTGCCAGCAGTGGGACAGGGTCGGACACTGAAGCTTTCTTT,CASSGTGSDTEAFF
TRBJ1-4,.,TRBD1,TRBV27,TGTGCCAGCAGTTTGTACGGACAGGGGTTGAATGAAAAACTGTTTTTT,CASSLYGQGLNEKLFF
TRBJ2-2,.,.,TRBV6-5,TGTGCCAGCAGTTACTCCAGGTCGGGGACCGGGGAGCTGTTTTTT,CASSYSRSGTGELFF
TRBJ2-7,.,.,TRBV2,TGTGCCAGCAGTGATCGGTCGGACTACGAGCAGTACTTC,CASSDRSDYEQYF
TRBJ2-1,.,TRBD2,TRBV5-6,TGTGCCAGCAGCTTTTTTAGCGGGAGCTCCTACAATGAGCAGTTCTTC,CASSFFSGSSYNEQFF
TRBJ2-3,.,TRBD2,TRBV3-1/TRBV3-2,TGTGCCAGCAGCCAAGGTTCTCTCGCGGGGGGGACAGATACGCAGTATTTT,CASSQGSLAGGTDTQYF
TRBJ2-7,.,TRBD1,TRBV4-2,TGTGCCAGCTCGACAGGGGCCGAGCAGTACTTC,CASSTGAEQYF
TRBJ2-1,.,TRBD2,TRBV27,TGTGCCAGCCGTGCGGGGGGTAATGAGCAGTTCTTC,CASRAGGNEQFF
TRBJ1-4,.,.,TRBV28,TGTGCCAGCAGTTTTGGGGGGGACTATGAAAAACTGTTTTTT,CASSFGGDYEKLFF
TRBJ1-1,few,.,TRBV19,TGTGCCAGTAGTCCAAGGACGGGTGAAGCTTTCTTT,CASSPRTGEAFF
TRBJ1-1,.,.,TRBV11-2,TGTGCCAGTACCCCCCCTTGGGGCACTGAAGCTTTCTTT,CASTPPWGTEAFF
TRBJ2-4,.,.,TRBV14,TGTGCCAGCAGCCGGTCCCGGGGCCCCAGGGACATTCAGTACTTC,CASSRSRGPRDIQYF
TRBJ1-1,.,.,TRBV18,TGTGCCAGCTCACCGGGAAGGAAGAACACTGAAGCTTTCTTT,CASSPGRKNTEAFF
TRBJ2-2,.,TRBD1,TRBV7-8,TGTGCCAGCAGGACGACAGGGGGCACCGGGGAGCTGTTTTTT,CASRTTGGTGELFF
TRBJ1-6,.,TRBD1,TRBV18,TGTGCCAGCTCTCAGGACAGGGGTTTGAATTCACCCCTCCACTTT,CASSQDRGLNSPLHF
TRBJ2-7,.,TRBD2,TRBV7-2,TGTGCCAGCAGCAGAGGGGCTAGCGGGGGGAATACCTACGAGCAGTACTTC,CASSRGASGGNTYEQYF
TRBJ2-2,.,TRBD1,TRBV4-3,TGCGCCAGCAGCCAACAGGGGGCGCCGAGTTTGGGCGGGGAGCTGTTTTTT,CASSQQGAPSLGGELFF